Following are 29 T cell receptor beta chains from one sample sequenced in a study of T-cell memory formation after mild COVID-19. TCRdb analysed the 5' RACE reads with MiXCR anew, one entry per CDR3 protein. The data show 350,000 or so distinct CDR3 sequences, approximately 13% seen once. Sequences were obtained from PBMCs or a T cell subset sorted from them (not recorded which). These receptors were taken from a man aged 18 to 30 who had mild COVID-19 (a few samples of this study predate the infection). Cell type and time point are not known.

The rearrangement joins TRBV11-1 to TRBJ2-3; 8 nucleotides align to TRBD1. From germline, CDR1 is SGHAT and CDR2 FQDESV (reference sequence). Trimming took 5 bases from V and 14 from J; bases not matched to a gene: 12. This CDR3 has 13 amino acids. CDR3 region: CASSERPETGVYF. The CDR3 DNA follows: TGTGCCAGCAGCGAAAGACCGGAGACAGGGGTGTATTTT.

Only a few counts were recorded for this clonotype. J is TRBJ2-1 and V is TRBV5-4, with 9 bases that match TRBD1. The CDR3 contains 15 residues. With V trimmed by 3 bases and J by 8 bases, 9 bases remained unmatched. CDR1 SGHNT and CDR2 YYREEE come from the germline V gene (reference sequence). Here the CDR3 reads CASSYSGDRVDEQFF. CDR3 DNA sequence: TGTGCCAGCAGCTACTCCGGGGACAGGGTTGATGAGCAGTTCTTC.

The CDR3 DNA is TGTGCCAGCAGTTGGACTAGCGCAGAGACCCAGTACTTC. Its protein is CASSWTSAETQYF. The rearrangement joins TRBV12-3 or TRBV12-4 to TRBJ2-5, with 9 bases identical to TRBD2. This CDR3 has 13 residues. The V segment lost 4 bases and the J segment 4 bases; nucleotides outside the gene matches: 1.

This clonotype was seen ten or more times. V and J are TRBV4-1 and TRBJ1-1, with 10 bases identical to TRBD1. The CDR3 runs 18 residues. Germline V lookup: CDR1 MGHRA, CDR2 YSYEKL. The V and J ends lost 0 bases and 0 bases, in that order; junction bases with no gene match: 7. CDR3 region: CASSQDYGTGALNTEAFF. CDR3 sequence (DNA): TGCGCCAGCAGCCAAGATTACGGGACAGGGGCTCTGAACACTGAAGCTTTCTTT.

This rearrangement joins TRBV6-2 or TRBV6-3 to TRBJ1-1; 7 bases match TRBD1. Germline V CDR1 and CDR2: MNHEY, SVGEGT. CDR3 length: 12 amino acids. The V gene end was trimmed by 5 bases and the J gene end by 7 bases; junction bases not matched to a gene: 4. Here the CDR3 DNA reads TGTGCCAGCAGTCAGGGACAGCATGAAGCTTTCTTT. Translating gives CASSQGQHEAFF.

This clonotype was picked up many times. This chain joins TRBV5-1 and TRBJ2-3, with D unclear. The CDR3 spans 13 residues. Trimming shortened V by 1 base and J by 4 bases, and 7 bases separated the two germline ends. Germline lookup yields CDR1 SGHRS and CDR2 YFSETQ. The CDR3 sequence is CASSLNRADTQYF. The CDR3 DNA sequence: TGCGCCAGCAGCTTGAATAGGGCAGATACGCAGTATTTT.

The chain has TRBV21-1 and TRBJ2-5; the DNA was not used to check the table's D call, TRBD1. TRBV21-1 is recorded as a pseudogene. CDR3 length: 17 residues. Here the CDR3 DNA reads TGTGCCAGCAGCAAAGCGGAGGGACAGGGGGAGCCAGAGACCCAGTACTTC. It translates to CASSKAEGQGEPETQYF.

As DNA, the CDR3 is TGTGCCAGCAGTACTAGCGGGGGGGCCTACGAGCAGTACGTC. Translation: CASSTSGGAYEQYV. The J gene is TRBJ2-7, the V gene TRBV28; the match to TRBD2 covers 13 bases. This CDR3 region has 14 residues. Per the germline V gene, CDR1 is MDHEN and CDR2 is SYDVKM. J was trimmed by 2 bases and V by 5 bases; bases with no gene match: 0.

This sequence joins TRBV4-1 and TRBJ2-1; perhaps TRBD1 as D (6 bases). The V end lost 4 bases, the J end lost 2 bases, and 15 bases lay between the germline ends. This CDR3 has 16 residues. Germline V lookup: CDR1 MGHRA, CDR2 YSYEKL. The CDR3 region has the DNA TGCGCCAGCAGCCCCCGACAGGCATACCCCTACAATGAGCAGTTCTTC. This translates into CASSPRQAYPYNEQFF.

This clonotype was detected a few times. V is TRBV7-2 and J is TRBJ2-5; D might be TRBD2 (5 bases). Germline assignment: CDR1 SGHTA and CDR2 FQGNSA. This CDR3 comprises 17 residues. V was cut by 6 bases and J by 2 bases, with 22 bases left in between. CDR3 protein: CASSRWPTAERQETQYF. CDR3 nucleotides: TGTGCCAGCAGTCGATGGCCAACAGCGGAGAGGCAAGAGACCCAGTACTTC. Combining the CDR3 with reference TRBV7-2 and TRBJ2-5 gives the whole variable domain GAGVSQSPSNKVTEKGKDVELRCDPISGHTALYWYRQSLGQGLEFLIYFQGNSAPDKSGLPSDRFSAERTGGSVSTLTIQRTQQEDSAVYLCASSRWPTAERQETQYFGPGTRLLVL.

This clonotype was detected a few times. CDR3 loop: CASSDPGQGLYEQYF. In DNA form, the CDR3 reads TGTGCCAGCAGCGATCCGGGACAGGGGTTATACGAGCAGTACTTC. The rearrangement joins TRBV5-6 to TRBJ2-7, with 10 positions matching TRBD1. The CDR3 is made up of 15 amino acids. After removal of 4 bases from V and 4 bases from J, the junction contained 8 bases not matched to a gene. Germline assignment: CDR1 SGHDT and CDR2 YYEEEE. Variable domain in full (rest from reference TRBV5-6 and TRBJ2-7): DAGVTQSPTHLIKTRGQQVTLRCSPKSGHDTVSWYQQALGQGPQFIFQYYEEEERQRGNFPDRFSGHQFPNYSSELNVNALLLGDSALYLCASSDPGQGLYEQYFGPGTRLTVT.

This rearrangement joins TRBV2 to TRBJ1-1, with D perhaps matching TRBD1 (5 bases). Trimming took off 6 bases at V and 4 bases at J, with 12 bases between the two ends. The CDR3 extends over 13 amino acids. CDR1 and CDR2 (germline): SNHLY, FYNNEI. CDR3 residues: CASRLGVGTEAFF. The CDR3 DNA reads TGTGCCAGCAGACTGGGGGTAGGCACTGAAGCTTTCTTT.

This chain joins TRBV4-3 and TRBJ2-3, with 14 bases aligning to TRBD2. The trim removed 4 bases at V and 1 base at J, leaving 7 bases unmatched. CDR3 length equals 18 residues. Germline values: CDR1 LGHNA, CDR2 YSLEER. CDR3 region: CASSRLTSGGARTDTQYF. CDR3 in DNA: TGCGCCAGCAGCCGCCTGACTAGCGGGGGGGCGCGCACAGATACGCAGTATTTT.

In this sample, this clonotype turned up many times. The gene calls are TRBV4-3 and TRBJ2-3; 8 nucleotides agree with TRBD1. With V trimmed by 3 bases and J by 4 bases, 6 bases remained unmatched. CDR3 size: 15 residues. The germline gives CDR1 LGHNA, CDR2 YSLEER. CDR3 sequence: CASSHRQGQADTQYF. CDR3 in DNA: TGCGCCAGCAGCCATAGACAGGGGCAGGCAGATACGCAGTATTTT.

The chain has TRBV4-3 and TRBJ1-2; 8 bases fit TRBD1. The CDR3 covers 16 residues. Germline V CDR1 and CDR2: LGHNA, YSLEER. Unmatched junction bases numbered 9, after V lost 5 bases and J lost 1 base. CDR3 in amino acids: CASSTSQGAYNYGYTF. CDR3 coding DNA: TGCGCCAGCAGCACCTCCCAGGGGGCCTATAACTATGGCTACACCTTC.

This clonotype has only a few counts. The chain combines TRBV9 with TRBJ1-2, with D hard to call. CDR1 and CDR2 (germline): SGDLS, YYNGEE. There are 14 residues in the CDR3. V lost 0 bases and J lost 0, with 6 bases in between. CDR3 amino acids: CASSVDGANYGYTF. The CDR3 DNA follows: TGTGCCAGCAGCGTAGACGGGGCTAACTATGGCTACACCTTC.

This clonotype has more than one count but fewer than ten. J is TRBJ2-5 and V is TRBV12-3 or TRBV12-4; TRBD2 aligns across 7 bases. V trimming: 9 bases; J trimming: 6 bases; junction bases outside the gene matches: 19. The CDR3 runs to 16 residues. The CDR3, as DNA: TGTGCCAGAACAGACCCCGGACTAGTAGCGATAAAGACCCAGTACTTC. As protein: CARTDPGLVAIKTQYF.

This clonotype was picked up a small number of times. The V call is TRBV7-3, the J call TRBJ2-3, with D possibly being TRBD1 (6 bases). Trimming shortened V by 6 bases and J by 2 bases, and 15 bases separated the two germline ends. The germline CDR1 and CDR2 sequences are SGHTA and FQGTGA. CDR3 size: 15 residues. CDR3: CASSGGDRPTDTQYF. CDR3 nucleotide sequence: TGTGCCAGCAGTGGGGGCGACAGACCCACAGATACGCAGTATTTT. The variable domain in full, with the rest retrieved from reference TRBV7-3 and TRBJ2-3, is GAGVSQTPSNKVTEKGKYVELRCDPISGHTALYWYRQSLGQGPEFLIYFQGTGAADDSGLPNDRFFAVRPEGSVSTLKIQRTERGDSAVYLCASSGGDRPTDTQYFGPGTRLTVL.

The chain employs TRBV6-1 and TRBJ2-1; D gene unclear. Trimming left V 4 bases short and J 0 bases short, with 13 bases between. Germline loops: CDR1 MNHNS, CDR2 SASEGT. The CDR3 is made up of 16 amino acids. CDR3 loop: CASSAWTVSSYNEQFF. The CDR3 coding sequence is TGTGCCAGCAGTGCCTGGACGGTCAGCTCCTACAATGAGCAGTTCTTC.

This clonotype occurred a few times. CDR3 region: CASSREAQSPLHF. The CDR3 DNA sequence: TGTGCCAGCAGTCGCGAGGCGCAATCACCCCTCCACTTT. This sequence joins TRBV7-2 and TRBJ1-6, with unresolved D. The ends were cut back, 6 bases at V and 10 bases at J, with 13 bases in the middle. CDR3 length: 13 amino acids. In germline, CDR1 is SGHTA, CDR2 FQGNSA.

The rearrangement links TRBV20-1 to TRBJ2-3; TRBD1 aligns across 10 bases. The CDR3 extends over 12 amino acids. The V gene's germline CDR1 is DFQATT and CDR2 SNEGSKA (reference sequence). CDR3 protein: CSPGQGTDTQYF. In DNA form, the CDR3 reads TGCAGCCCGGGACAGGGGACAGATACGCAGTATTTT.

The chain recombines TRBV20-1 with TRBJ1-2; unclear D gene. Trimming took 4 bases from V and 3 from J, leaving 15 bases between them. The CDR3 length is 14 residues. Germline assignment: CDR1 DFQATT and CDR2 SNEGSKA (reference sequence). The CDR3 here is CSAIGRPSYYGYTF. The DNA of the CDR3 is TGCAGTGCTATTGGCCGGCCGTCATACTATGGCTACACCTTC.

This clonotype occurred a few times. V gene TRBV27 combines with J gene TRBJ2-2; D assignment may be TRBD1 or TRBD2 (7 bases each). V was pared by 6 bases and J by 5 bases, with 19 bases between. Germline V gene sequence: CDR1 MNHEY, CDR2 SMNVEV (reference sequence). The CDR3 runs 16 residues. CDR3 region: CASSKGGGGHTGELFF. CDR3 DNA sequence: TGTGCCAGCAGCAAGGGGGGAGGGGGCCATACCGGGGAGCTGTTTTTT.

This clonotype was seen a handful of times. The genes are TRBV7-2 and TRBJ2-3; D not certain. This CDR3 has 13 amino acids. In germline, CDR1 is SGHTA, CDR2 FQGNSA. The germline V and J ends were trimmed by 5 bases and 2 bases, with 8 bases remaining between them. CDR3 DNA: TGTGCCAGCAGCCCCCGCTTCACAGATACGCAGTATTTT. This gives the protein CASSPRFTDTQYF. The complete variable domain, with remaining parts taken from reference TRBV7-2 and TRBJ2-3, reads GAGVSQSPSNKVTEKGKDVELRCDPISGHTALYWYRQSLGQGLEFLIYFQGNSAPDKSGLPSDRFSAERTGGSVSTLTIQRTQQEDSAVYLCASSPRFTDTQYFGPGTRLTVL.

The CDR3 DNA follows: TGTGCCAGCAGCTTAGCGCGGGGGTTCGCTGGGGCCAACGTCCTGACTTTC. It codes for CASSLARGFAGANVLTF. The chain links TRBV7-9 to TRBJ2-6, with 7 bases lining up with TRBD2. Germline V gene data show CDR1 as SEHNR and CDR2 as FQNEAQ (reference sequence). This CDR3 region has 17 residues. V lost 0 bases and J lost 2; bases outside the gene matches: 4.

The rearrangement links TRBV12-3 or TRBV12-4 to TRBJ1-5; D is possibly TRBD1 (6 bases). CDR3 size: 14 residues. Trimming pared 1 base from V and 8 bases from J, leaving 12 bases between. For the CDR3, the DNA is TGTGCCAGCAGTTTAGTGGGGGCCGGTGAGCCCCAGCATTTT. The encoded protein is CASSLVGAGEPQHF.

This clonotype was observed a handful of times. This chain connects TRBV7-6 to TRBJ2-5, with 11 bases aligning to TRBD2. The CDR3 is made up of 16 amino acids. Trimming removed 2 bases from V and 4 bases from J; junction bases left unmatched: 6. Germline V gene data show CDR1 as SGHVS and CDR2 as FNYEAQ. The CDR3 coding sequence is TGTGCCAGCAGCTTATCCGCTAGCGGGGGGAGAGAGACCCAGTACTTC. Protein: CASSLSASGGRETQYF.

This clonotype was seen more than once but under ten times. The chain employs TRBV2 and TRBJ1-6; 8 positions agree with TRBD1. Looked up from germline, CDR1 is SNHLY and CDR2 is FYNNEI. The CDR3 covers 16 residues. Losses at the gene ends were 3 bases for V and 7 bases for J; bases not matched to a gene: 8. CDR3 in DNA: TGTGCCAGCAGTGACGCGGCAGGGGGCCTCAATTCACCCCTCCACTTT. Translated, it gives CASSDAAGGLNSPLHF. The full variable domain, completed using reference TRBV2 and TRBJ1-6, is EPEVTQTPSHQVTQMGQEVILRCVPISNHLYFYWYRQILGQKVEFLVSFYNNEISEKSEIFDDQFSVERPDGSNFTLKIRSTKLEDSAMYFCASSDAAGGLNSPLHFGNGTRLTVT.

As concerns this clonotype: Relative to the germline gene, one junction end is altered; a read error may explain this. The chain recombines TRBV20-1 with TRBJ1-1; 7 bases fit TRBD1. Per germline, CDR1 DFQATT and CDR2 SNEGSKA (reference sequence). The CDR3 length is 14 residues. CDR3 residues: CSAREGQQNNEAFF. CDR3 nucleotide sequence: TGCAGTGCTAGGGAGGGACAGCAGAACAATGAAGCTTTCTTT.